A selection of T cell receptor beta chains follows, all from one sample in a study of shared clonotypes between healthy human individuals. Profiling relied on immunoSEQ multiplex PCR, and the TCRdb table lists in-frame clones only, not all of them. The sample lists 650,000 to 700,000 clones, 90% occurring once. Sequencing used memory CD8+ T cells from PBMCs. The receptors derive from a man aged 18 to 30 in good health. Some clones in this sample may be carry-over from other donors' samples. The CDR3 runs from the conserved cysteine through the conserved F or W. Each record gives: J gene, V gene, D gene, CDR3 protein, CDR3 DNA. D genes are given only for firm matches.

TRBJ2-1	TRBV7-2	-	CASTQRERPNEQFF	TGTGCCAGCACCCAACGAGAGCGGCCGAATGAGCAGTTCTTC
TRBJ2-7	TRBV27	-	CASSIGRSYEQYF	TGTGCCAGCAGCATCGGAAGGTCCTACGAGCAGTACTTC
TRBJ2-1	TRBV6-5	-	CASSYSMGNEQFF	TGTGCCAGCAGTTACTCGATGGGCAATGAGCAGTTCTTC
TRBJ2-5	TRBV9	-	CASSASPAGTQYF	TGTGCCAGCAGCGCGTCACCCGCGGGGACCCAGTACTTC
TRBJ2-7	TRBV6-1	TRBD2	CASSADLGTSGEQYF	TGTGCCAGCAGTGCTGATTTAGGGACTAGCGGCGAGCAGTACTTC
TRBJ2-5	TRBV28	-	CASSSLRREEETQYF	TGTGCCAGCAGTTCCCTAAGGAGGGAGGAGGAGACCCAGTACTTC
TRBJ2-7	TRBV9	TRBD2	CASSGSGRAAEQYF	TGTGCCAGCAGCGGTAGCGGGAGGGCCGCCGAGCAGTACTTC
TRBJ1-1	TRBV27	TRBD1	CASQGDRESDTEAFF	TGTGCCAGCCAGGGGGACAGGGAATCGGACACTGAAGCTTTCTTT
TRBJ1-2	TRBV28	-	CASSFLWGDYGYTF	TGTGCCAGCAGTTTTTTGTGGGGAGACTATGGCTACACCTTC
TRBJ2-7	TRBV27	TRBD2	CASSPLGGGGEYEQYF	TGTGCCAGCAGTCCCCTTGGGGGGGGAGGGGAGTACGAGCAGTACTTC
TRBJ2-7	TRBV13	TRBD2	CASSLAGGPYEQYF	TGTGCCAGCAGCTTAGCGGGAGGGCCCTACGAGCAGTACTTC
TRBJ2-3	TRBV6-4	TRBD1	CASRDRDTPTDTQYF	TGTGCCAGCAGAGACAGGGATACTCCCACAGATACGCAGTATTTT
TRBJ2-5	TRBV7-2	-	CASSPGHSETQYF	TGTGCCAGCAGCCCGGGACATTCGGAGACCCAGTACTTC
TRBJ2-3	TRBV9	TRBD1	CASSVATGQDLWNTDTQYF	TGTGCCAGCAGCGTAGCTACGGGACAGGACCTATGGAACACAGATACGCAGTATTTT